This T cell receptor (beta chain) emerged from a study of a mutant IDH1 vaccine in newly diagnosed glioma. Overall study: Patients underwent eight vaccinations, which took place in weeks 1, 3, 5, 7, 11, 15, 19 and 23. The initiation of vaccination occurred 4-6 weeks after radiotherapy alone, or with temozolomide cycles.

Turning to this clone: Its antigen is unidentified.

Stated time point: week 23, last vaccination. Vaccination used 300 ug of mutant IDH1 20-mer peptide per dose, with topical imiquimod. In every donor, the tumor was a new WHO grade 3 or 4 IDH1-mutant, ATRX-lost astrocytoma. Sequenced by immunoSEQ multiplex PCR; TCRdb stores in-frame clones only, minus some. The sample has 20,000 to 25,000 clones; almost 85% are singletons. The sequence came from a man aged 25-40 years with glioma. The sample in question was PBMCs, obtained from a glioma patient whose treatment included an IDH1 peptide vaccine.

The CDR3 loop reads CSVGGQVYTGELFF. Written as DNA, the CDR3 is TGCAGCGTTGGGGGACAGGTCTACACCGGGGAGCTGTTTTTT. The chain carries TRBV29-1 and TRBJ2-2, with 8 bases lining up with TRBD1. This CDR3 is built from 14 residues. CDR1 is SQVTM and CDR2 is ANQGSEA in the germline V gene. After removal of 4 bases from V and 3 bases from J, the junction contained 4 bases not matched to a gene.